This paragraph reports one T cell receptor beta chain. What it binds is unknown. V dropped 6 bases and J dropped 6 bases, with 12 bases sitting between them. Germline loops: CDR1 MNHNS, CDR2 SASEGT. The CDR3 runs 13 residues. This sample stems from a study of shared clonotypes between healthy human individuals. Study in general: Plates per donor: three CD4 naive, three CD4 memory, two CD8 naive, one CD8 memory. Findings and limits, study-wide: Generation probabilities of non-shared clonotypes were lower (relative to those shared by all four donors).

Assay: immunoSEQ multiplex PCR; the TCRdb copy retains only in-frame clones and omits some. The sample holds some 1,100,000 clones; approximately 80% are singletons and the top ten take approximately 0.52%. Both subsets, CD45RA+ naive and CD45RA-negative memory, were split from the CD4+ cells. The sample taken for sequencing was memory CD4+ T cells from PBMCs. Subset described: CD45RA-negative fraction. The sequence was obtained from a man between 18 and 29 years old in good health. Some clones in this sample may be carry-over from other donors' samples. The rearrangement uses TRBV6-1 and TRBJ2-1; a weak D match, TRBD2 (7 bases). Here the CDR3 reads CASRKGGANEQFF. The CDR3 bases are TGTGCCAGCAGGAAAGGGGGGGCCAATGAGCAGTTCTTC.